This is a list of T cell receptor beta chains from one sample in a study of shared clonotypes between healthy human individuals. Only in-frame clones appear in the TCRdb table, and some are missing; sequencing was by immunoSEQ multiplex PCR. The sample carries some 980,000 clones, about 80% recorded once. The sequenced sample consisted of memory CD4+ T cells sorted from blood. These receptors originate from a man aged 18 to 30 in good health. CDR3s include the opening cysteine and the closing phenylalanine or tryptophan. The order of the fields is clone size, J gene, D gene, V gene, CDR3 protein, CDR3 DNA. The D gene is left open where the match is weak. The size entry is marked missing in some rows and otherwise reads once, few, many or a size class.

.,TRBJ2-1,.,TRBV5-1,CASSLGLYSSYNEQFF,TGCGCCAGCAGCTTGGGCCTTTATAGCTCCTACAATGAGCAGTTCTTC
.,TRBJ2-2,TRBD2,TRBV27,CASSFGAGLAGELFF,TGTGCCAGCAGTTTCGGAGCGGGGCTCGCCGGGGAGCTGTTTTTT
.,TRBJ2-3,TRBD2,TRBV11-2,CASSLGASGRTDTQYF,TGTGCCAGCAGCTTAGGGGCTAGCGGGAGAACAGATACGCAGTATTTT
.,TRBJ1-2,TRBD1,TRBV18,CASSVDRGGYTF,TGTGCCAGCTCCGTTGACAGGGGTGGCTACACCTTC
.,TRBJ1-6,TRBD1,TRBV7-2,CASSFGTENSPLHF,TGTGCCAGCAGCTTCGGGACAGAGAATTCACCCCTCCACTTT
once,TRBJ2-7,TRBD1,TRBV18,CASSPTGTGLSEQYF,TGTGCCAGCTCACCTACCGGGACAGGGCTGTCCGAGCAGTACTTC
.,TRBJ2-7,TRBD2,TRBV19,CASSISTSGYEQYF,TGTGCCAGTAGTATATCCACTAGCGGCTACGAGCAGTACTTC
.,TRBJ1-6,.,TRBV5-1,CASSYDNSPLHF,TGCGCCAGCAGCTACGACAATTCACCCCTCCACTTT
many,TRBJ1-5,.,TRBV19,CASSISSNQPQHF,TGTGCCAGTAGTATATCTAGCAATCAGCCCCAGCATTTT
.,TRBJ2-1,.,TRBV4-1,CASSQVWGGAGGYINEQFF,TGCGCCAGCAGCCAAGTTTGGGGAGGGGCAGGGGGCTATATCAATGAGCAGTTCTTC
.,TRBJ2-1,.,TRBV5-1,CASSSGIDNEQFF,TGCGCCAGCAGCTCCGGGATCGACAATGAGCAGTTCTTC
.,TRBJ1-6,.,TRBV6-1,CASSGPNRNSPLHF,TGTGCCAGCAGTGGACCTAATAGGAATTCACCCCTCCACTTT
.,TRBJ2-2,TRBD1,TRBV5-1,CASSPQGGSGELFF,TGCGCCAGCAGCCCGCAAGGGGGCTCCGGGGAGCTGTTTTTT
.,TRBJ1-2,.,TRBV5-4,CASRGDSAMIYGYTF,TGTGCCAGCAGAGGAGACAGTGCCATGATCTATGGCTACACCTTC
many,TRBJ2-4,TRBD1,TRBV5-1,CASSSGQGSGSKNIQYF,TGCGCCAGCAGCTCGGGACAGGGGTCCGGGTCCAAAAACATTCAGTACTTC
.,TRBJ2-7,.,TRBV18,CASSPNLLGPSEQYF,TGTGCCAGCTCGCCAAACCTACTTGGGCCCAGCGAGCAGTACTTC
.,TRBJ1-6,TRBD1,TRBV7-2,CASGQANTGSPLHF,TGTGCCAGCGGACAGGCCAACACGGGTTCACCCCTCCACTTT
.,TRBJ1-6,.,TRBV7-8,CASSLTGPGPLHF,TGTGCCAGCAGCTTAACAGGTCCCGGGCCCCTCCACTTT
.,TRBJ2-7,TRBD2,TRBV11-2,CASRWDYHTSYEQYF,TGTGCCAGCAGATGGGACTACCATACCTCCTACGAGCAGTACTTC
.,TRBJ1-6,.,TRBV27,CASSRRTDDSPLHF,TGTGCCAGCAGTCGACGGACAGATGATTCACCCCTCCACTTT
.,TRBJ2-7,.,TRBV7-8,CASSKARSTYEQYF,TGTGCCAGCAGCAAGGCCAGGTCCACCTACGAGCAGTACTTC
few,TRBJ1-2,TRBD1,TRBV5-1,CASRRDSIDYGYTF,TGCGCCAGCCGCCGGGACAGCATTGACTATGGCTACACCTTC
.,TRBJ1-5,TRBD1,TRBV28,CAGSDRGENQPQHF,TGTGCCGGATCGGACAGGGGGGAAAATCAGCCCCAGCATTTT
.,TRBJ1-1,.,TRBV6-1,CASSEVGPGLLNTEAFF,TGTGCCAGCAGTGAAGTAGGGCCAGGCCTCTTGAACACTGAAGCTTTCTTT
.,TRBJ1-4,.,TRBV28,CASIGGGTNEKLFF,TGTGCCAGCATTGGAGGAGGGACTAATGAAAAACTGTTTTTT
once,TRBJ2-2,TRBD2,TRBV6-4,CASRIAGGTGELFF,TGTGCCAGCCGGATAGCGGGTGGCACCGGGGAGCTGTTTTTT
once,TRBJ2-2,.,TRBV4-2,CASSGSRGSNTGELFF,TGTGCCAGCAGCGGATCGAGGGGGTCGAACACCGGGGAGCTGTTTTTT